Below, 18 T cell receptor beta chains from the same sample are listed, as sequenced in a study of response to subunit inactivated influenza vaccine. TCRdb fed the RT-PCR reads into MiXCR, producing one record per CDR3 protein. The sample yields about 180,000 distinct CDR3 sequences, about a tenth seen once. The sequencing used non-naive T cells sorted from PBMCs, collected on the day of vaccination. Receptor source: a man aged 50-60 years who received an inactivated influenza vaccine.

V usage is TRBV7-9 and J usage is TRBJ2-1; tentatively, D is TRBD1 (5 bases). V lost 5 bases and J 0 bases, leaving 14 bases between the germline ends. CDR3 length: 16 residues. Germline V gives CDR1 SEHNR, CDR2 FQNEAQ (reference sequence). In nucleotides, the CDR3 is TGTGCCAGCAGCGTCTCGGTAGGGGTCTCCTACAATGAGCAGTTCTTC. Translating it yields CASSVSVGVSYNEQFF.

This clonotype was observed a few times. The gene calls are TRBV2 and TRBJ1-1; D not certain. The V end was cut by 7 bases, the J end by 7 bases, with 13 bases between. The length of the CDR3 is 12 residues. Germline CDR1 is SNHLY and CDR2 is FYNNEI. The CDR3 loop reads CASKQNSHEAFF. CDR3 nucleotide sequence: TGTGCCAGCAAACAGAACAGCCATGAAGCTTTCTTT.

This clonotype turned up a few times. The chain joins TRBV12-3 or TRBV12-4 to TRBJ2-7; 8 nucleotides align to TRBD1. Germline trimming cut 1 base from V and 4 bases from J; bases unmatched to any gene: 3. The CDR3 is 14 residues long. The DNA of the CDR3 is TGTGCCAGCAGTTTAGGTTGGACAGGGTACGAGCAGTACTTC. Translating gives CASSLGWTGYEQYF.

This clonotype was found a few times. The rearrangement links TRBV7-2 to TRBJ2-1; the match to TRBD2 covers 12 bases. The V gene's germline CDR1 is SGHTA and CDR2 FQGNSA. This CDR3 region has 16 residues. Trimming at V came to 1 base and at J to 3 bases, leaving 1 base not matched to a gene. CDR3 DNA: TGTGCCAGCAGCTTAGGACTAGCGGGAGTCTACAATGAGCAGTTCTTC. Translation gives CASSLGLAGVYNEQFF.

The chain carries TRBV5-1 and TRBJ2-5; the D is unclear. The CDR3 spans 16 residues. Trimming stripped 3 bases from V and 1 base from J, with 16 bases between. Germline CDR1 is SGHRS and CDR2 is YFSETQ. This CDR3 is CASSSTSYGAQETQYF. The CDR3 DNA reads TGCGCCAGCAGCTCTACGAGCTACGGTGCCCAAGAGACCCAGTACTTC.

The chain carries TRBV10-1 and TRBJ1-1, with D perhaps matching TRBD1 (6 bases). From germline, CDR1 is WNHNN and CDR2 SYGVQD (reference sequence). This CDR3 contains 14 residues. Trimming cost V 4 bases and J 4 bases, with 13 bases left between them. The CDR3 region is CASSGFGGGTEAFF. In DNA form, the CDR3 reads TGCGCCAGCAGTGGGTTCGGAGGGGGCACTGAAGCTTTCTTT.

This clonotype was counted at least ten times. The genes are TRBV7-2 and TRBJ2-4; TRBD2 matches 9 bases. This CDR3 is built from 17 residues. CDR1 SGHTA and CDR2 FQGNSA come from the germline V gene. V shed 4 bases and J 1 base; nucleotides not matched to a gene: 8. The CDR3 is CASSSISGRGAKNIQYF. CDR3 bases: TGTGCCAGCAGCTCCATTAGCGGGAGAGGGGCCAAAAACATTCAGTACTTC.

In its sample, this clonotype was seen a few times. The chain uses TRBV12-3 or TRBV12-4 and TRBJ1-1, with 7 positions matching TRBD1. Losses at the gene ends were 8 bases for V and 6 bases for J; bases not matched to a gene: 9. The CDR3 loop spans 13 amino acids. DNA of the CDR3: TGTGCCAGCTCGAAAGCTACAGGGGCTGAAGCTTTCTTT. Its translation: CASSKATGAEAFF.

This clonotype was detected a few times. The chain joins TRBV14 to TRBJ2-3; tentatively, D is TRBD2 (5 bases). The CDR3 sequence is 12 residues long. The V gene's germline CDR1 is SGHDN and CDR2 FVKESK. V lost 4 bases and J lost 7, with 9 bases in between. CDR3 nucleotides: TGTGCCAGCAGCCCCGCTAGCTATACGCAGTATTTT. It codes for CASSPASYTQYF.

This clonotype was detected ten times or more. The CDR3 nucleotides are TGCAGCGTAAGACAGACATCCTACAATGAGCAGTTCTTC. Protein: CSVRQTSYNEQFF. The chain has TRBV29-1 and TRBJ2-1; a possible D gene is TRBD1 (5 bases). The V end was cut by 6 bases, the J end by 1 base, with 10 bases between. Germline CDR1 reads SQVTM; CDR2 reads ANQGSEA. The CDR3 is 13 residues long.

This clonotype appeared many times. The chain combines TRBV5-1 with TRBJ1-2, with 12 bases lining up with TRBD1. Unmatched junction bases numbered 9, after V lost 2 bases and J lost 4 bases. The germline CDR1 and CDR2 sequences are SGHRS and YFSETQ. CDR3 size: 17 residues. CDR3 DNA: TGCGCCAGCAGCTTAGGGACAGGGGGCCTCGGGGGCTATGGCTACACCTTC. Its protein is CASSLGTGGLGGYGYTF.

This clonotype was recorded many times. This chain links TRBV7-2 with TRBJ1-1, with D perhaps TRBD1 (5 bases). V dropped 6 bases and J dropped 0 bases, with 8 bases sitting between them. Germline CDR1 reads SGHTA; CDR2 reads FQGNSA. The CDR3 runs 13 residues. The CDR3 loop is CASREGLNTEAFF. The CDR3 region has the DNA TGTGCCAGCAGGGAGGGGTTGAACACTGAAGCTTTCTTT. The full variable domain, with the rest looked up from reference TRBV7-2 and TRBJ1-1, is GAGVSQSPSNKVTEKGKDVELRCDPISGHTALYWYRQSLGQGLEFLIYFQGNSAPDKSGLPSDRFSAERTGGSVSTLTIQRTQQEDSAVYLCASREGLNTEAFFGQGTRLTVV.

This clonotype was detected ten times or more. The chain employs TRBV20-1 and TRBJ2-7; D is unresolved. Germline CDR1 DFQATT, CDR2 SNEGSKA (reference sequence). The CDR3 is 13 residues long. The V end lost 1 base, the J end lost 4 bases, and 11 bases lay between the germline ends. The CDR3 bases are TGCAGTGCTAGAGCGTTCACTACTTACGAGCAGTACTTC. Its protein product is CSARAFTTYEQYF.

V is TRBV4-2 and J is TRBJ2-3; 8 bases are a match to TRBD2. With 0 bases clipped from V and 5 bases from J, the junction kept 7 bases outside the gene matches. The germline gives CDR1 LGHNA, CDR2 YNFKEQ. This CDR3 has 16 residues. The CDR3 coding sequence is TGTGCCAGCAGCCAAGATCGGAGCGGGGGCCGAGATACGCAGTATTTT. It yields the protein CASSQDRSGGRDTQYF.

This chain connects TRBV16 to TRBJ2-7; 11 bases fit TRBD1. The CDR3 runs 17 residues. Germline V gives CDR1 KGHSY, CDR2 FQNENV. Germline trimming cut 4 bases from V and 7 bases from J; bases unmatched to any gene: 15. The CDR3: CASSRVAMDRGRREQYF. The CDR3 nucleotides read TGTGCCAGCAGCCGAGTCGCTATGGACAGGGGGCGTCGAGAGCAGTACTTC. Using reference TRBV16 and TRBJ2-7 for the parts outside the CDR3, the full variable domain is GEEVAQTPKHLVRGEGQKAKLYCAPIKGHSYVFWYQQVLKNEFKFLISFQNENVFDETGMPKERFSAKCLPNSPCSLEIQATKLEDSAVYFCASSRVAMDRGRREQYFGPGTRLTVT.

This clonotype turned up a few times. The chain carries TRBV12-3 or TRBV12-4 and TRBJ1-3; D perhaps matches TRBD1 (5 bases). CDR3 length: 15 residues. V lost 5 bases and J 0 bases, leaving 11 bases between the germline ends. The CDR3 spells CASSNDRFSGNTIYF. The CDR3 DNA sequence: TGTGCCAGCAGTAACGACAGATTCTCTGGAAACACCATATATTTT.

This clonotype was detected a few times. V and J are TRBV12-3 or TRBV12-4 and TRBJ2-5, with 14 positions matching TRBD2. The J segment lost 5 bases and the V segment lost 5 bases, leaving 4 bases of the junction unmatched. This CDR3 contains 15 residues. The CDR3 DNA follows: TGTGCCAGCAGTGGACTAGCGGGAGGATTGGAGACCCAGTACTTC. It translates to CASSGLAGGLETQYF.

This clonotype was detected ten times or more. The J gene is TRBJ2-1, the V gene TRBV20-1; tentatively, D is TRBD2 (6 bases). Germline V lookup: CDR1 DFQATT, CDR2 SNEGSKA (reference sequence). V lost 6 bases to trimming and J lost 7 bases, with 22 bases between them. The length of the CDR3 is 15 residues. CDR3 DNA sequence: TGCAGTGCCCCCAGTACGGGACTCCCCACGAATGAGCAGTTCTTC. Its protein is CSAPSTGLPTNEQFF.